These 28 T cell receptor beta chains came from one sample sequenced in a study of blood T cell repertoires in COVID-19. The method was immunoSEQ multiplex PCR; TCRdb's version includes in-frame clones alone and lacks a portion of them. Of approximately 66,000 clones detected, about 90% appear once; the ten largest clones hold over 1.2%. Material for sequencing was peripheral blood. The receptors originated from a man aged 55 to 70 with acute or convalescent COVID-19.

This clone was picked up a small number of times. The V call is TRBV19, the J call TRBJ1-3; 8 bases align to TRBD1. With 5 bases clipped from V and 3 bases from J, the junction kept 3 bases outside the gene matches. The CDR3 totals 14 residues. Germline CDR1 LNHDA, CDR2 SQIVND (reference sequence). This CDR3 reads CASSPGGLGNTIYF. CDR3 sequence (DNA): TGTGCCAGTAGTCCAGGGGGCCTTGGAAACACCATATATTTT.

The chain carries TRBV19 and TRBJ2-7; the match to TRBD1 covers 8 bases. Germline lookup yields CDR1 LNHDA and CDR2 SQIVND (reference sequence). The ends lost 5 bases at V and 2 bases at J; junction bases unmatched: 8. This CDR3 is 15 amino acids long. CDR3 protein: CASSPTRQGTYEQYF. The CDR3 DNA sequence: TGTGCCAGTAGTCCTACTAGACAGGGGACCTACGAGCAGTACTTC.

The chain is built from TRBV5-1 and TRBJ1-1, with TRBD1 as a possible D gene (5 bases). Germline loops: CDR1 SGHRS, CDR2 YFSETQ. V was shortened by 5 bases and J by 5 bases, with 19 bases between the two germline ends. CDR3 size: 15 residues. The CDR3 DNA reads TGCGCCAGCAGACTGTTGGGGCGCGGCGGTACTGAAGCTTTCTTT. It codes for CASRLLGRGGTEAFF.

About this clone: In the same sample, other DNA sequences code for this CDR3. The V and J genes are TRBV7-9 and TRBJ2-1; TRBD2 matches 7 bases. The CDR3 runs to 15 residues. Germline V lookup: CDR1 SEHNR, CDR2 FQNEAQ (reference sequence). With V trimmed by 3 bases and J by 2 bases, 4 bases remained unmatched. CDR3 region: CASSLGRGAYNEQFF. CDR3 DNA: TGTGCCAGCAGCTTGGGGAGGGGAGCCTACAATGAGCAGTTCTTC. The whole variable domain, filled in from reference TRBV7-9 and TRBJ2-1, reads DTGVSQNPRHKITKRGQNVTFRCDPISEHNRLYWYRQTLGQGPEFLTYFQNEAQLEKSRLLSDRFSAERPKGSFSTLEIQRTEQGDSAMYLCASSLGRGAYNEQFFGPGTRLTVL.

This chain joins TRBV7-8 and TRBJ1-5; D is possibly TRBD1 (6 bases). Trimming pared 5 bases from V and 0 bases from J, leaving 14 bases between. The CDR3 is 16 amino acids. Germline V gene sequence: CDR1 SGHVS, CDR2 FQNEAQ. CDR3 in DNA: TGTGCCAGCAGCCCTCGGACAGATCATAGCAATCAGCCCCAGCATTTT. Translated, it gives CASSPRTDHSNQPQHF.

This chain uses TRBV19 with TRBJ1-1, with TRBD1 matching over 7 bases. J lost 4 bases, V lost 4 bases, and 12 bases had no gene match. The germline V gene has CDR1 LNHDA and CDR2 SQIVND (reference sequence). CDR3 length: 16 residues. The CDR3 sequence: CASSRTGLTFFTEAFF. The CDR3 nucleotides read TGTGCCAGTAGTAGGACAGGACTCACTTTCTTCACTGAAGCTTTCTTT.

V gene TRBV5-1 combines with J gene TRBJ1-2; tentative D call: TRBD1 (6 bases). CDR1 SGHRS and CDR2 YFSETQ come from the germline V gene. The CDR3 sequence is 16 residues long. Trimming removed 4 bases at V and 8 bases at J, with 24 bases between. The CDR3 spells CASSPLALQGTGGYTF. Written as DNA, the CDR3 is TGCGCCAGCAGCCCACTCGCTCTACAGGGAACGGGAGGCTACACCTTC.

Of note for this clone: Other DNA sequences within the sample encode an identical CDR3. V gene TRBV4-2 combines with J gene TRBJ2-6; the D is unclear. With 0 bases removed from V and 0 bases from J, the gap between germline ends came to 6 bases. Looked up from germline, CDR1 is LGHNA and CDR2 is YNFKEQ. The CDR3 covers 16 residues. The CDR3: CASSQDLSSGANVLTF. CDR3 in DNA: TGTGCCAGCAGCCAAGATTTATCCTCTGGGGCCAACGTCCTGACTTTC.

V is TRBV30 and J is TRBJ1-2; perhaps TRBD1 as D (5 bases). The CDR3 spans 12 residues. V dropped 4 bases and J dropped 6 bases, with 12 bases sitting between them. In germline, CDR1 is GTSNPN, CDR2 SVGIG (reference sequence). The CDR3 is CAWIGRGHGYTF. DNA for the CDR3: TGTGCCTGGATAGGGAGGGGTCATGGCTACACCTTC. Based on the CDR3 plus reference TRBV30 and TRBJ1-2, the full variable domain is SQTIHQWPATLVQPVGSPLSLECTVEGTSNPNLYWYRQAAGRGLQLLFYSVGIGQISSEVPQNLSASRPQDRQFILSSKKLLLSDSGFYLCAWIGRGHGYTFGSGTRLTVV.

V usage is TRBV19 and J usage is TRBJ1-2; TRBD1 is a possible D gene (6 bases). This CDR3 contains 13 residues. Germline values: CDR1 LNHDA, CDR2 SQIVND (reference sequence). V lost 5 bases and J 3 bases, leaving 10 bases between the germline ends. CDR3 nucleotide sequence: TGTGCCAGTAGTTCGACAGGCCACTATGGCTACACCTTC. Its translation: CASSSTGHYGYTF.

The chain recombines TRBV6-1 with TRBJ1-2; D may be TRBD1 (5 bases). The germline CDR1 and CDR2 sequences are MNHNS and SASEGT. V gave up 3 bases and J gave up 3 bases, with 26 bases separating them. The CDR3 spans 19 residues. DNA for the CDR3: TGTGCCAGCAGTGACCCGACTGGGAGGGGCCCCCCTCCATACTATGGCTACACCTTC. As protein: CASSDPTGRGPPPYYGYTF.

J is TRBJ1-1 and V is TRBV2, with 7 bases aligning to TRBD1. The V gene end was trimmed by 8 bases and the J gene end by 0 bases; junction bases not matched to a gene: 3. This CDR3 is built from 13 residues. Germline CDR1 is SNHLY and CDR2 is FYNNEI. Here the CDR3 reads CASGTDLNTEAFF. CDR3 sequence (DNA): TGTGCCAGCGGGACAGACCTGAACACTGAAGCTTTCTTT.

V gene TRBV3-1 (or the pseudogene TRBV3-2) combines with J gene TRBJ1-5; D may be TRBD1 (5 bases). V dropped 8 bases and J dropped 2 bases, with 7 bases sitting between them. This CDR3 contains 12 residues. CDR1 and CDR2 from the germline V gene are LGHDT and YNNKEL (reference sequence). The CDR3, as DNA: TGTGCCAGCGGGGCAGGCAATCAGCCCCAGCATTTT. This translates into CASGAGNQPQHF.

The chain employs TRBV4-1 and TRBJ1-5; unclear D gene. V lost 1 base and J 0 bases, leaving 19 bases between the germline ends. Germline assignment: CDR1 MGHRA and CDR2 YSYEKL. The CDR3 has 19 residues. The CDR3, as DNA: TGCGCCAGCAGCCAAGTCGATTTTGCCACGGACTATAGCAATCAGCCCCAGCATTTT. Translated, it gives CASSQVDFATDYSNQPQHF.

The rearrangement links TRBV7-3 to TRBJ2-1; 9 positions match TRBD1. CDR1 SGHTA and CDR2 FQGTGA come from the germline V gene. The CDR3 sequence is 15 residues long. The V and J ends lost 4 bases and 3 bases, in that order; junction bases with no gene match: 4. CDR3 protein: CASSSTTGGYNEQFF. CDR3 in DNA: TGTGCCAGCAGCTCCACGACAGGGGGCTACAATGAGCAGTTCTTC.

This chain uses TRBV6-1 with TRBJ1-2, with unresolved D. Trimming pared 1 base from V and 8 bases from J, leaving 11 bases between. The CDR3 length is 13 residues. Looked up from germline, CDR1 is MNHNS and CDR2 is SASEGT. The CDR3 DNA sequence: TGTGCCAGCAGTGAAGGGAGGGTCGGCGGCTACACCTTC. It translates to CASSEGRVGGYTF.

J is TRBJ2-6 and V is TRBV5-1; 7 bases are shared with TRBD1. From germline, CDR1 is SGHRS and CDR2 YFSETQ. The CDR3 totals 18 residues. J lost 0 bases, V lost 4 bases, and 10 bases had no gene match. The CDR3 loop is CASSRAPGQNSGANVLTF. As DNA, the CDR3 is TGCGCCAGCAGCCGGGCCCCGGGACAGAACTCTGGGGCCAACGTCCTGACTTTC.

The chain is built from TRBV10-3 and TRBJ1-2; 8 bases are a match to TRBD1. V dropped 10 bases and J dropped 8; count of bases not matched to a gene: 6. This CDR3 is 11 amino acids long. Germline V gives CDR1 ENHRY, CDR2 SYGVKD. The CDR3 sequence is CASGQGPGYTF. In nucleotides, the CDR3 is TGTGCCAGCGGACAGGGTCCGGGCTACACCTTC.

This chain joins TRBV12-3 or TRBV12-4 and TRBJ2-7; D is possibly TRBD1 (6 bases). The CDR3 consists of 13 residues. V was cut by 4 bases and J by 3 bases, with 10 bases left in between. CDR3 protein: CASSSGTIYEQYF. The CDR3 DNA is TGTGCCAGCAGTTCCGGGACAATCTACGAGCAGTACTTC.

This chain joins TRBV2 and TRBJ1-4; possible D gene TRBD1, 5 bases. Deletions cut 6 bases from V and 8 bases from J, with 22 bases between. Germline V gene data show CDR1 as SNHLY and CDR2 as FYNNEI. The CDR3 totals 16 residues. CDR3 bases: TGTGCCAGCAGGGCCGCGGGGGGAGAGTCTCGAGAAAAACTGTTTTTT. Amino acid sequence: CASRAAGGESREKLFF.

The chain is built from TRBV2 and TRBJ1-5; D ambiguous. V was pared by 5 bases and J by 4 bases, with 12 bases between. The CDR3 contains 14 residues. CDR1 SNHLY and CDR2 FYNNEI come from the germline V gene. CDR3 amino acids: CASSITQANQPQHF. The CDR3 region has the DNA TGTGCCAGCAGTATTACCCAGGCGAATCAGCCCCAGCATTTT.

A word on this clone: A junction end diverges from the germline sequence, so it may reflect a read error. The chain links TRBV5-6 to TRBJ2-7, with 7 bases lining up with TRBD1. From germline, CDR1 is SGHDT and CDR2 YYEEEE. The CDR3 is 14 amino acids. The CDR3 reads CASSLGGQAPRDDF. In DNA, the CDR3 is TGTGCCAGCAGCTTGGGCGGACAGGCCCCTCGGGATGACTTC.

The chain uses TRBV5-4 and TRBJ2-3; D is ambiguous. Germline CDR1 reads SGHNT; CDR2 reads YYREEE (reference sequence). Trimming took off 3 bases at V and 0 bases at J, with 5 bases between the two ends. CDR3 length equals 13 residues. CDR3 DNA: TGTGCCAGCAGCTCCTTCAGCACAGATACGCAGTATTTT. Translation gives CASSSFSTDTQYF.

The chain recombines TRBV18 with TRBJ2-5, with D perhaps matching TRBD1 (6 bases). V lost 6 bases, J lost 1 base, and 12 bases lay in between. CDR1 KGHSH and CDR2 LQKENI come from the germline V gene. The CDR3 has 14 amino acids. CDR3 sequence reads: CASSLVRGQETQYF. In DNA form, the CDR3 reads TGTGCCAGCTCCCTAGTCAGGGGCCAAGAGACCCAGTACTTC.

This chain links TRBV18 with TRBJ1-1; 7 bases line up with TRBD1. The CDR3 sequence is 14 residues long. The germline V gene encodes CDR1 KGHSH and CDR2 LQKENI. Losses at the gene ends were 4 bases for V and 5 bases for J; bases not matched to a gene: 7. The CDR3 is CASSRDRDYTEAFF. Written as DNA, the CDR3 is TGTGCCAGCTCACGAGACAGGGATTATACTGAAGCTTTCTTT.

The chain employs TRBV30 and TRBJ2-3; 7 bases fit TRBD1. The length of the CDR3 is 16 residues. The V segment lost 5 bases and the J segment 2 bases; nucleotides outside the gene matches: 13. CDR1 and CDR2 from the germline V gene are GTSNPN and SVGIG (reference sequence). The CDR3 coding sequence is TGTGCCTGGGGCACCGAAACCGGACAGGACACAGATACGCAGTATTTT. Its translation is CAWGTETGQDTDTQYF.

The count of this clone is one. The chain uses TRBV10-3 and TRBJ1-1; 9 bases fit TRBD1. V lost 6 bases to trimming and J lost 0 bases; unmatched junction nucleotides: 2. There are 14 residues in the CDR3. CDR1 is ENHRY and CDR2 is SYGVKD in the germline V gene. The CDR3 loop is CAIRGQGMNTEAFF. CDR3 coding DNA: TGTGCCATCAGAGGACAGGGGATGAACACTGAAGCTTTCTTT.

V is TRBV6-5 and J is TRBJ1-5, with a possible D match to TRBD1 (5 bases). The ends were cut back, 8 bases at V and 4 bases at J, with 12 bases in the middle. CDR1 is MNHEY and CDR2 is SVGAGI in the germline V gene. This CDR3 comprises 13 residues. As DNA, the CDR3 is TGTGCCAGCCTCCAGGGAAATAATCAGCCCCAGCATTTT. It encodes CASLQGNNQPQHF.